The 8 T cell receptor beta chains presented below share a single source sample, sequenced in a study of blood T cell repertoires in COVID-19. Using immunoSEQ multiplex PCR, the repertoire was profiled, and TCRdb retains in-frame clones only, with some absent. This sample has under 200,000 clones, with roughly 75% found just once. Sequences were obtained from peripheral blood. The receptors shown here come from a man between 65 and 80 years old with active or convalescent COVID-19.

This chain uses TRBV6-4 with TRBJ2-1; perhaps TRBD1 as D (6 bases). Germline V lookup: CDR1 MRHNA, CDR2 SNTAGT. This CDR3 has 14 residues. The V end lost 4 bases, the J end lost 4 bases, and 11 bases lay between the germline ends. CDR3 in DNA: TGTGCCAGCAGTGCCTTAGGGGGATACAATGAGCAGTTCTTC. Translated: CASSALGGYNEQFF.

The J gene is TRBJ2-1, the V gene TRBV12-3 or TRBV12-4; D gene ambiguous. This CDR3 is built from 13 residues. V was cut by 1 base and J by 9 bases, with 10 bases left in between. CDR3 region: CASSLGYPSEQFF. CDR3 bases: TGTGCCAGCAGTTTAGGGTACCCTAGTGAGCAGTTCTTC.

The chain employs TRBV3-1 (or the pseudogene TRBV3-2) and TRBJ2-5; TRBD2 aligns across 14 bases. Germline V lookup: CDR1 LGHDT, CDR2 YNNKEL (reference sequence). CDR3 length equals 15 residues. V trimming: 4 bases; J trimming: 4 bases; junction bases outside the gene matches: 2. CDR3 nucleotide sequence: TGTGCCAGCAGCCTGGGGACTAGCGGGGGAGAGACCCAGTACTTC. Protein product: CASSLGTSGGETQYF.

The chain joins TRBV28 to TRBJ2-7; maybe TRBD2 (6 bases). Germline V gene sequence: CDR1 MDHEN, CDR2 SYDVKM. The CDR3 is 17 residues long. Between the trimmed V and J ends, which lost 4 bases and 1 base, there was a span of 20 bases. Here the CDR3 reads CASSSPNPAGFSYEQYF. In DNA form, the CDR3 reads TGTGCCAGCAGTTCCCCCAATCCGGCGGGGTTTTCCTACGAGCAGTACTTC.

The chain uses TRBV10-2 and TRBJ1-6, with D uncertain. Germline values: CDR1 WSHSY, CDR2 SAAADI. V was clipped by 3 bases and J by 8 bases, with 5 bases between them. CDR3 size: 12 residues. The CDR3 loop reads CASSDADSPLHF. In nucleotides, the CDR3 is TGCGCCAGCAGTGACGCGGATTCACCCCTCCACTTT.

The V and J genes are TRBV3-1 (or the pseudogene TRBV3-2) and TRBJ2-3, with 10 positions matching TRBD2. V was pared by 4 bases and J by 4 bases, with 8 bases of the junction left unmatched. The CDR3 covers 16 residues. CDR1 is LGHDT, CDR2 YNNKEL, per germline (reference sequence). The CDR3 bases are TGTGCCAGCAGCCCTTGGACTAGCGGAGGGCCAGATACGCAGTATTTT. Encoded protein: CASSPWTSGGPDTQYF.

The genes are TRBV7-2 and TRBJ1-6; D is ambiguous. The CDR3 spans 15 residues. Germline CDR1 and CDR2: SGHTA and FQGNSA. V lost 1 base, J lost 6 bases, and 10 bases lay in between. The CDR3 DNA reads as TGTGCCAGCAGCTTAGTAGGGAGTTCTAATTCACCCCTCCACTTT. Translated: CASSLVGSSNSPLHF.

The chain combines TRBV5-1 with TRBJ1-2; 8 bases fit TRBD1. CDR1 SGHRS and CDR2 YFSETQ come from the germline V gene. The ends lost 4 bases at V and 2 bases at J; junction bases unmatched: 7. The length of the CDR3 is 15 residues. CDR3 sequence: CASSTDRGRNYGYTF. CDR3 in DNA: TGCGCCAGCAGCACAGACAGGGGTCGAAACTATGGCTACACCTTC.